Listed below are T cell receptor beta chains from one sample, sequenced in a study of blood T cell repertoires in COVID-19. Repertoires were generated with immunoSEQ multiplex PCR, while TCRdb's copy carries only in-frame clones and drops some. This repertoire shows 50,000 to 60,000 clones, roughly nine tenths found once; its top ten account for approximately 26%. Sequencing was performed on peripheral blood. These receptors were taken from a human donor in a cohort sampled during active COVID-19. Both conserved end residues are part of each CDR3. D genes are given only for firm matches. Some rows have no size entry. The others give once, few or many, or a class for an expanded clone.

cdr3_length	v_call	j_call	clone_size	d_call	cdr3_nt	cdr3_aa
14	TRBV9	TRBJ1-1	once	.	TGTGCCAGCAGCGTAGGGCCCGCAAACACTGAAGCTTTCTTT	CASSVGPANTEAFF
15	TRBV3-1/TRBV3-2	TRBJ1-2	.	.	TGTGCCAGCAGCCTTTCTGCAGGTAAATCGTATGGCTACACCTTC	CASSLSAGKSYGYTF
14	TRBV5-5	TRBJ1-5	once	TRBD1	TGTGCCAGCAGCTTTGGGACAGGGGGTCAGCCCCAGCATTTT	CASSFGTGGQPQHF
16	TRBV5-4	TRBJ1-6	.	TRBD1	TGTGCCAGCAGCTCGGGACAGGGATCCTATAATTCACCCCTCCACTTT	CASSSGQGSYNSPLHF
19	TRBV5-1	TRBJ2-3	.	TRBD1	TGCGCCAGCAGCCCCCGGGACAGGGGTCTCGCGGCTAGCACAGATACGCAGTATTTT	CASSPRDRGLAASTDTQYF
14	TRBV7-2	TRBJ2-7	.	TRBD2	TGTGCCAGCAGCTCCCGGACTAGCCTTTCCGAGCAGTACTTC	CASSSRTSLSEQYF
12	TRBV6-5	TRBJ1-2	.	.	TGTGCAGTAGGAGGGGTACCTCATGGCTACACCTTC	CAVGGVPHGYTF
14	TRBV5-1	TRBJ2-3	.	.	TGCGCCAGCAGCTTGCCGGGAAGCACAGATACGCAGTATTTT	CASSLPGSTDTQYF
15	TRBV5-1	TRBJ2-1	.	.	TGCGCCAGCAGCTTGGGTTACAGGGAGTTCGATGAGCAGTTCTTC	CASSLGYREFDEQFF
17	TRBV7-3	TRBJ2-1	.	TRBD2	TGTGCCAGCAGCCCTCAACCCCCGGGACTAGCTTACAATGAGCAGTTCTTC	CASSPQPPGLAYNEQFF
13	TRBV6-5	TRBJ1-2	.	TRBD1	TGTGCCAGCAGTCCTGACAGGGTCAATGGCTACACCTTC	CASSPDRVNGYTF
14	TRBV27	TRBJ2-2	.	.	TGTGCCAGCAGTTCCGGACAAAACACCGGGGAGCTGTTTTTT	CASSSGQNTGELFF
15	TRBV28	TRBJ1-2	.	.	TGTGCCAGCAGTTTAGGGCTCGACAGGAGGAATGGCTACACCTTC	CASSLGLDRRNGYTF
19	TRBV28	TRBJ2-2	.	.	TGTGCCAGCAGTTCTATACCTCCGGGAGTCCTCAGAAACACCGGGGAGCTGTTTTTT	CASSSIPPGVLRNTGELFF
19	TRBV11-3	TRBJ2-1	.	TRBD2	TGTGCCAGCAGCTCAAGGCAGCGACTAGCGGGAGGCAACTACAATGAGCAGTTCTTC	CASSSRQRLAGGNYNEQFF
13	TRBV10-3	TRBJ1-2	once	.	TGTGCCATCAGTGAAGGGGGAAACTATGGCTACACCTTC	CAISEGGNYGYTF
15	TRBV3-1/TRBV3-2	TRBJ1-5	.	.	TGTGCCAGCAGCCATTCCCAGGACAGTTATCAGCCCCAGCATTTT	CASSHSQDSYQPQHF
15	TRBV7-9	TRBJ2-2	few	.	TGTGCCAGCAGCTCCCAGGGGACGAACACCGGGGAGCTGTTTTTT	CASSSQGTNTGELFF
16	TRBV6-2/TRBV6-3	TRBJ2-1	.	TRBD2	TGTGCCAGCAGTCAAGGCGGAGCGGGAGTTGGGAATGAGCAGTTCTTC	CASSQGGAGVGNEQFF
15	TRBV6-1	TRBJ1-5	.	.	TGTGCCAGCAGTGACCACAGAAATAGCAATCAGCCCCAGCATTTT	CASSDHRNSNQPQHF
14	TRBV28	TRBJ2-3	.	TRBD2	TGTGCCAGCAGGGTAGCGGGGGGGCAAGATACGCAGTATTTT	CASRVAGGQDTQYF
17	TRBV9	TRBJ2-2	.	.	TGTGCCAGCAGCCCCGAGGAAAGGGGGATCAACACCGGGGAGCTGTTTTTT	CASSPEERGINTGELFF
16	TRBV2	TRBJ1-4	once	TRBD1	TGTGCCAGCAGAGGAGCTACAGGGGGAGCTAATGAAAAACTGTTTTTT	CASRGATGGANEKLFF
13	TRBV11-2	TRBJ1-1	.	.	TGTGCCAGCAGGTCATACAGGGCAAATAGGGCTTTCTTT	CASRSYRANRAFF
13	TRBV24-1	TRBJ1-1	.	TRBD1	TGTGCCACCAGTGACCAGGACAGGGCTGAAGCTTTCTTT	CATSDQDRAEAFF
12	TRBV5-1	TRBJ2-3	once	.	TGCGCCAGCAGCTCTAGCACAGATACGCAGTATTTT	CASSSSTDTQYF
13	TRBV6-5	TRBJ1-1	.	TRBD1	TGTACAGTAGGGACAGGGGCCAACACTGAAGCTTTCTTT	CTVGTGANTEAFF
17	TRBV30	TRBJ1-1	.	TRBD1	TGTGCCTGGAGTCCACCACGACAGGGGGGGTTTAATGGTGAAGCTTTCTTT	CAWSPPRQGGFNGEAFF
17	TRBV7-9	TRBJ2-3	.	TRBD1	TGTGCCAGCAGCTTAGGGGGGGACAGGGAGATCACAGATACGCAGTATTTT	CASSLGGDREITDTQYF